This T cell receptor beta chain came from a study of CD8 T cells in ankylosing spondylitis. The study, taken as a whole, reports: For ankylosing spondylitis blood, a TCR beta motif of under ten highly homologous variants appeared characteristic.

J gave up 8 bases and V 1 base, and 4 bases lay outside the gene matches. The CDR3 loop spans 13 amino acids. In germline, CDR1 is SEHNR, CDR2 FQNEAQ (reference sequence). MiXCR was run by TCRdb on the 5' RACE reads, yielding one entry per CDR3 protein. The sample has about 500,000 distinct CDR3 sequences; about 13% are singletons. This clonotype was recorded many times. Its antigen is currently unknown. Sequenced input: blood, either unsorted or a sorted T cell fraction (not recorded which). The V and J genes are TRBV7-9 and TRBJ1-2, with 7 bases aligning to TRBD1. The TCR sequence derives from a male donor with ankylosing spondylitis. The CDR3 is CASSLDRGHGYTF. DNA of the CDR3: TGTGCCAGCAGCTTAGACAGGGGCCACGGCTACACCTTC.